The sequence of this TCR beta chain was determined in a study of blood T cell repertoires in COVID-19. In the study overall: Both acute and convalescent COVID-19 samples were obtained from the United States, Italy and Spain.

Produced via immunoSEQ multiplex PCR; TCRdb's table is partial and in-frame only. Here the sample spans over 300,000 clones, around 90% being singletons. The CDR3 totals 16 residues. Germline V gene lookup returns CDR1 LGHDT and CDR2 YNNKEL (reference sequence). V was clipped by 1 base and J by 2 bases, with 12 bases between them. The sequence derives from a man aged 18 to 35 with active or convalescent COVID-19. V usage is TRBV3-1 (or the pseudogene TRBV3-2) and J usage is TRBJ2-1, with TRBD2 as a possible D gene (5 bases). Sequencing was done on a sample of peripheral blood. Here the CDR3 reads CASSQVSGPPYNEQFF. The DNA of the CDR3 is TGTGCCAGCAGCCAAGTAAGCGGACCCCCCTACAATGAGCAGTTCTTC.